A selection of T cell receptor beta chains follows, all from one sample in a study of Ad26.COV2.S vaccination and SARS-CoV-2 variants. The method was immunoSEQ multiplex PCR; TCRdb's version includes in-frame clones alone and lacks a portion of them. The table includes 300,000 to 400,000 clones, less than 90% detected once. The input for sequencing was peripheral blood, taken in a trial of Ad26.COV2.S vaccine versus placebo. Receptors originate from a person aged 18 to 65 who received the Ad26.COV2.S COVID-19 vaccine or a placebo. CDR3s include the opening cysteine and the closing phenylalanine or tryptophan. The order of the fields is J gene, V gene, CDR3 protein.

j_gene: TRBJ1-1
v_gene: TRBV5-1
CDR3aa: CASTGQLNTEAFF

j_gene: TRBJ2-7
v_gene: TRBV7-6
CDR3aa: CASSPGGAALEQYF

j_gene: TRBJ2-5
v_gene: TRBV5-3
CDR3aa: CARSSILAKETQYF

j_gene: TRBJ2-7
v_gene: TRBV20-1
CDR3aa: CSARTSYEQYF

j_gene: TRBJ2-7
v_gene: TRBV6-2/TRBV6-3
CDR3aa: CASSYRESYEQYF

j_gene: TRBJ2-7
v_gene: TRBV3-1/TRBV3-2
CDR3aa: CASSDTANTYEQYF

j_gene: TRBJ2-2
v_gene: TRBV5-1
CDR3aa: CASSLSVLQKIPTGELFF

j_gene: TRBJ2-4
v_gene: TRBV27
CDR3aa: CASSPTDINIQYF

j_gene: TRBJ2-1
v_gene: TRBV6-4
CDR3aa: CASSDSTRGEYNEQFF

j_gene: TRBJ1-1
v_gene: TRBV7-6
CDR3aa: CASSLASPGGAFF

j_gene: TRBJ1-1
v_gene: TRBV6-5
CDR3aa: CASTPGGAAPEAFF

j_gene: TRBJ2-5
v_gene: TRBV12-3/TRBV12-4
CDR3aa: CASSTRDQETQYF

j_gene: TRBJ2-1
v_gene: TRBV4-2
CDR3aa: CASSLTDTTLISEQFF

j_gene: TRBJ2-3
v_gene: TRBV5-4
CDR3aa: CASSLDNELGTQYF

j_gene: TRBJ2-2
v_gene: TRBV7-6
CDR3aa: CASSLLSQGTGELFF

j_gene: TRBJ1-6
v_gene: TRBV30
CDR3aa: CAGLRGQDNSPLHF

j_gene: TRBJ2-5
v_gene: TRBV23-1
CDR3aa: CASSQSRVAGGHQETQYF

j_gene: TRBJ2-7
v_gene: TRBV21-1
CDR3aa: CASSKNKGDWTDSYEQYF

j_gene: TRBJ2-3
v_gene: TRBV4-3
CDR3aa: CASSQDLAGLTDTQYF

j_gene: TRBJ1-1
v_gene: TRBV19
CDR3aa: CASSMNWQGANTEAFF

j_gene: TRBJ1-3
v_gene: TRBV14
CDR3aa: CASSQATGDGNTIYF

j_gene: TRBJ2-4
v_gene: TRBV7-3
CDR3aa: CASSSTDSWGIQYF

j_gene: TRBJ2-1
v_gene: TRBV5-4
CDR3aa: CASRLSGNEQFF

j_gene: TRBJ2-7
v_gene: TRBV6-5
CDR3aa: CASSSGPYEQYF

j_gene: TRBJ2-5
v_gene: TRBV19
CDR3aa: CASSPSTGGWQETQYF

j_gene: TRBJ2-7
v_gene: TRBV19
CDR3aa: CASSAGTTGEQYF

j_gene: TRBJ1-1
v_gene: TRBV5-1
CDR3aa: CASSLFEGRTEAFF

j_gene: TRBJ1-4
v_gene: TRBV19
CDR3aa: CASSIYSGTTNEKLFF

j_gene: TRBJ2-5
v_gene: TRBV6-5
CDR3aa: CASSRDLEGGETQYF

j_gene: TRBJ1-2
v_gene: TRBV4-3
CDR3aa: CASSQELQGNYGYTF

j_gene: TRBJ1-2
v_gene: TRBV28
CDR3aa: CASRVRGNLNYGYTF

j_gene: TRBJ1-1
v_gene: TRBV15
CDR3aa: CATSRGGLNTEAFF

j_gene: TRBJ1-6
v_gene: TRBV27
CDR3aa: CASSLYSPGTGTYSYNSPLHF

j_gene: TRBJ1-3
v_gene: TRBV18
CDR3aa: CASSPSRDSGNTIYF

j_gene: TRBJ2-7
v_gene: TRBV24-1
CDR3aa: CATSDSRPGLASSYEQYF

j_gene: TRBJ1-5
v_gene: TRBV3-1/TRBV3-2
CDR3aa: CASSPSRGNQPQHF

j_gene: TRBJ1-5
v_gene: TRBV20-1
CDR3aa: CSASREGVNQPQHF

j_gene: TRBJ1-2
v_gene: TRBV27
CDR3aa: CASSPDPQKGLYGYTF

j_gene: TRBJ2-1
v_gene: TRBV18
CDR3aa: CASSESGKKYNEQFF

j_gene: TRBJ2-1
v_gene: TRBV28
CDR3aa: CASSFTSGRAYEQFF

j_gene: TRBJ2-3
v_gene: TRBV6-2/TRBV6-3
CDR3aa: CASSTRSGRETDTQYF